The text below deals with one T cell receptor (beta chain). Its specific antigen is unknown. No clone much larger than this one lies a single base away; base qualities are absent. Library preparation employed the immunoSEQ multiplex PCR assay. TCRdb holds this immuneACCESS table with in-frame rearrangements only. Some clones are missing; in checked studies, unresolved V genes explain under half, and the rest has no known cause. This sample holds 75,000 to 90,000 clones; approximately 90% were observed only once. The top ten hold about 0.26% of the sample. This sample is drawn from a study of technical replicates of blood from a few donors (dated by TCRdb to about 2017). From its cysteine to its phenylalanine, the CDR3 spans 18 amino acids. This entry keeps only the CDR3 DNA: 54 bases, framed from base 1. The CDR1 and CDR2 encoded by the germline V gene are SGHDN and FVKESK. Trimming removed 0 bases from V and 4 bases from J; the gene matches leave 12 bases unexplained.

This chain is built from TRBV14 and TRBJ2-1; the junction holds 7 bases that match TRBD2. This receptor was identified in a human donor in good health. The material sequenced was T cells isolated from PBMCs. The sequence in DNA is TGTGCCAGCAGCCAAGATTATATTACCGCGGGACTATACAATGAGCAGTTCTTC. Translated, this is CASSQDYITAGLYNEQFF.